The entry below describes one T cell receptor beta chain. The CDR3 is 14 amino acids. The ends were cut back, 5 bases at V and 3 bases at J, with 13 bases in the middle. Germline assignment: CDR1 SGHTA and CDR2 FQGNSA. The sample comes from a study of early T cells in non-severe SARS-CoV-2 infection. Individual cDNA molecules received unique molecular identifiers during library preparation. TCRdb re-analysed the 5' RACE reads in MiXCR, keeping a single row per CDR3 protein. The sample includes around 58,000 distinct CDR3 sequences, around 14% of them seen just once. This clonotype was sampled from an adult who was a healthcare worker with PCR-confirmed SARS-CoV-2 infection or an uninfected control (not recorded which). The genes are TRBV7-2 and TRBJ2-5; TRBD1 might be the D (6 bases). The sample here was whole blood, taken at baseline. In DNA, the CDR3 is TGTGCCAGCAGCCCCCGCAGGACAGAAGAGACCCAGTACTTC. Translating gives CASSPRRTEETQYF.